Following are 29 T cell receptor beta chains from one sample sequenced in a study of Graves' ophthalmopathy and Graves' hyperthyroidism. CDR3 regions of TCR beta were amplified from RNA transcripts. First-round RT-PCR employed HTBI primers, with a second-round multiplex PCR after it. Via MiXCR, TCRdb re-called the multiplex PCR reads, giving one row per CDR3 protein. The sample lists approximately 700,000 distinct CDR3 sequences, 40% seen once, with about 40% in the top ten. The sequenced sample was peripheral blood. The receptor source for this set is an adult man with Graves' ophthalmopathy.

This clonotype showed up many times. The chain recombines TRBV29-1 with TRBJ1-2; no clear D. Germline V gene lookup returns CDR1 SQVTM and CDR2 ANQGSEA. V was shortened by 7 bases and J by 8 bases, with 8 bases between the two germline ends. The CDR3 consists of 9 residues. The CDR3 DNA follows: TGCAGCGCCCAGCCGGGCTACACCTTC. This translates into CSAQPGYTF.

The chain recombines TRBV2 with TRBJ2-5, with D perhaps matching TRBD2 (6 bases). Germline loops: CDR1 SNHLY, CDR2 FYNNEI. V was cut by 5 bases and J by 1 base, with 14 bases left in between. CDR3 length: 15 amino acids. The CDR3: CASSFERGTQETQYF. The CDR3 DNA reads as TGTGCCAGCAGTTTCGAACGGGGGACCCAAGAGACCCAGTACTTC.

This clonotype came up many times. The chain uses TRBV15 and TRBJ1-1, with 7 bases lining up with TRBD1. The germline V gene has CDR1 LNHNV and CDR2 YYDKDF (reference sequence). With V trimmed by 1 base and J by 0 bases, 5 bases remained unmatched. There are 16 residues in the CDR3. Here the CDR3 DNA reads TGTGCCACCAGCAGAGGACAGGGAAGTGTGAACACTGAAGCTTTCTTT. The encoded protein is CATSRGQGSVNTEAFF.

This clonotype was recorded a few times. The rearrangement uses TRBV20-1 and TRBJ1-5; unclear D gene. The V end lost 1 base, the J end lost 3 bases, and 10 bases lay between the germline ends. Germline CDR1 reads DFQATT; CDR2 reads SNEGSKA (reference sequence). CDR3 length: 14 amino acids. In DNA form, the CDR3 reads TGCAGTGCTAGAGGGCCGGCGGCCAATCAGCCCCAGCATTTT. Protein: CSARGPAANQPQHF.

The chain's CDR3 is CASSQDHSASSYEQYF. DNA for the CDR3: TGTGCCAGCAGCCAAGATCATAGCGCAAGCTCCTACGAGCAGTACTTC. The rearrangement uses TRBV25-1 and TRBJ2-7; possible D gene TRBD2, 5 bases. Germline CDR1 and CDR2: MGHDK and SYGVNS. V lost 6 bases to trimming and J lost 0 bases, with 18 bases between them. The CDR3 is 16 amino acids.

This clonotype was recorded at least ten times. This chain joins TRBV5-1 and TRBJ2-6; 8 nucleotides align to TRBD1. The CDR3 is made up of 17 amino acids. Germline CDR1 is SGHRS and CDR2 is YFSETQ. J was trimmed by 0 bases and V by 0 bases; bases with no gene match: 2. The CDR3 is CASSLGTGFSGANVLTF. Here the CDR3 DNA reads TGCGCCAGCAGCTTGGGGACAGGGTTCTCTGGGGCCAACGTCCTGACTTTC.

Of note for this clonotype: The junction differs from germline at one of its ends, possibly a read error. The chain combines TRBV15 with TRBJ1-5; 12 bases are shared with TRBD1. CDR1 is LNHNV and CDR2 is YYDKDF in the germline V gene (reference sequence). The CDR3 is 15 amino acids. In DNA form, the CDR3 reads TGTGCCACCAGTAGAGGTGGGACAGGGGGCCAGCCCCAGCATTTT. Its protein is CATSRGGTGGQPQHF.

The chain joins TRBV6-6 to TRBJ1-4; TRBD1 might be the D (6 bases). The CDR3 totals 15 residues. With 2 bases removed from V and 7 bases from J, the gap between germline ends came to 14 bases. Germline V lookup: CDR1 MNHNY, CDR2 SVGAGI (reference sequence). The CDR3 sequence: CASSYTGSRGEKLFF. The CDR3 DNA reads TGTGCCAGCAGTTACACAGGGAGTCGGGGTGAAAAACTGTTTTTT.

This chain uses TRBV7-9 with TRBJ1-2, with TRBD1 matching 7 bases. Germline V gives CDR1 SEHNR, CDR2 FQNEAQ (reference sequence). The CDR3 has 15 residues. Germline trimming cut 4 bases from V and 0 bases from J; bases unmatched to any gene: 5. The CDR3, as DNA: TGTGCCAGCAGCTCAACGACAGGGACTAACTATGGCTACACCTTC. Protein sequence: CASSSTTGTNYGYTF.

The sample holds a few counts of this clonotype. V is TRBV2 and J is TRBJ1-5; 7 bases align to TRBD1. V shed 6 bases and J 0 bases; nucleotides not matched to a gene: 5. The CDR3 is 15 residues long. CDR1 and CDR2 from the germline V gene are SNHLY and FYNNEI. CDR3 protein: CASRTQGNSNQPQHF. CDR3 nucleotide sequence: TGTGCCAGCAGGACACAGGGGAATAGCAATCAGCCCCAGCATTTT.

This clonotype has ten or more counts. This chain joins TRBV15 and TRBJ1-5; a possible D gene is TRBD1 (5 bases). V lost 0 bases, J lost 6 bases, and 12 bases lay in between. Per germline, CDR1 LNHNV and CDR2 YYDKDF (reference sequence). This CDR3 spans 15 amino acids. This chain's CDR3 is CATSRDGLQGQPQHF. The CDR3 nucleotides are TGTGCCACCAGCAGAGACGGTCTTCAGGGTCAGCCCCAGCATTTT.

The genes are TRBV19 and TRBJ1-5; 10 bases are a match to TRBD1. The CDR3 contains 15 residues. V gave up 7 bases and J gave up 6 bases; unmatched junction bases: 9. Germline CDR1 LNHDA, CDR2 SQIVND (reference sequence). CDR3 bases: TGTGCCAGTACTCCCGGGACAGGGGCTATTCAGCCCCAGCATTTT. Translated, it gives CASTPGTGAIQPQHF.

This clonotype is a singleton in its sample. The CDR3 DNA is TGTGCCAGCAGCTTGAAGGCCAGGGTTCCTCCTGAAGCTTTCTTT. This sequence encodes CASSLKARVPPEAFF. The chain is built from TRBV5-6 and TRBJ1-1; a weak D match, TRBD1 (5 bases). Germline CDR1 SGHDT, CDR2 YYEEEE. The CDR3 covers 15 residues. V was pared by 1 base and J by 6 bases, with 16 bases between.

For this clonotype: A much larger clonotype is one base distant, so this may be a read error. The V gene is TRBV2, the J gene TRBJ1-6, with 9 bases aligning to TRBD1. The CDR3 totals 15 residues. J gave up 7 bases and V 8 bases, and 9 bases lay outside the gene matches. Germline CDR1 and CDR2: SNHLY and FYNNEI. CDR3 region: CASGGQGFGNSPLHF. The CDR3 nucleotides are TGTGCCAGCGGGGGACAGGGTTTCGGGAATTCACCCCTCCACTTT.

The chain carries TRBV7-2 and TRBJ1-1; TRBD1 matches at 10 bases. This CDR3 has 16 residues. Germline V gene lookup returns CDR1 SGHTA and CDR2 FQGNSA. Losses at the gene ends were 6 bases for V and 4 bases for J; bases not matched to a gene: 11. Written as DNA, the CDR3 is TGTGCCAGCAGTACCGGGACAGGGGCTTCGGGCACTGAAGCTTTCTTT. Its translation is CASSTGTGASGTEAFF.

This clonotype was seen ten or more times. The V and J genes are TRBV29-1 and TRBJ1-1, with TRBD1 identical over 8 bases. CDR3 length equals 14 residues. V shed 6 bases, J shed 1 base, and the junction held 7 bases outside the gene matches. Germline lookup yields CDR1 SQVTM and CDR2 ANQGSEA. The CDR3 coding sequence is TGCAGCGTAAGCGAAGGACAGGGGAACACTGAAGCTTTCTTT. It is translated as CSVSEGQGNTEAFF.

This clonotype was seen ten or more times. This chain joins TRBV29-1 and TRBJ1-2; 8 nucleotides match TRBD1. The V segment lost 3 bases and the J segment 8 bases; nucleotides outside the gene matches: 5. Germline CDR1 and CDR2: SQVTM and ANQGSEA. The CDR3 has 12 residues. The CDR3 DNA reads as TGCAGCGTTGAGGACAGGGTAGGCGGCTACACCTTC. It translates to CSVEDRVGGYTF.

The rearrangement joins TRBV2 to TRBJ1-5, with D uncertain. Per the germline V gene, CDR1 is SNHLY and CDR2 is FYNNEI. This CDR3 comprises 17 residues. V dropped 5 bases and J dropped 0 bases, with 17 bases sitting between them. CDR3 sequence (DNA): TGTGCCAGCAGTCCGTGGGCGCTAGAAAATAGCAATCAGCCCCAGCATTTT. Its translation is CASSPWALENSNQPQHF. Using reference TRBV2 and TRBJ1-5 for the parts outside the CDR3, the full variable domain is EPEVTQTPSHQVTQMGQEVILRCVPISNHLYFYWYRQILGQKVEFLVSFYNNEISEKSEIFDDQFSVERPDGSNFTLKIRSTKLEDSAMYFCASSPWALENSNQPQHFGDGTRLSIL.

The chain is built from TRBV29-1 and TRBJ1-2; TRBD1 matches 7 bases. The CDR3 runs to 11 residues. Trimming took 4 bases from V and 8 from J; bases not matched to a gene: 4. Germline loops: CDR1 SQVTM, CDR2 ANQGSEA. The CDR3 region has the DNA TGCAGCGTTGTGACAGGGCAAGGCTACACCTTC. This encodes CSVVTGQGYTF.

In its sample, this clonotype was seen a few times. The V and J genes are TRBV9 and TRBJ2-7; 10 nucleotides match TRBD2. J lost 5 bases, V lost 0 bases, and 5 bases had no gene match. This CDR3 is built from 15 residues. The germline V gene encodes CDR1 SGDLS and CDR2 YYNGEE. The CDR3 DNA is TGTGCCAGCAGCGTAGAACTAGCGGGGACCAACGAGCAGTACTTC. Translation: CASSVELAGTNEQYF. Drawing the rest from reference TRBV9 and TRBJ2-7, the complete variable domain is DSGVTQTPKHLITATGQRVTLRCSPRSGDLSVYWYQQSLDQGLQFLIQYYNGEERAKGNILERFSAQQFPDLHSELNLSSLELGDSALYFCASSVELAGTNEQYFGPGTRLTVT.

The V call is TRBV25-1, the J call TRBJ1-6, with D unclear. CDR1 and CDR2 from the germline V gene are MGHDK and SYGVNS. The V and J ends lost 6 bases and 11 bases respectively, with 11 bases between them. There are 12 residues in the CDR3. The CDR3 DNA follows: TGTGCCAGCAGCCGGGCGTCGGCACCCCTCCACTTT. Its translation: CASSRASAPLHF.

This clonotype has just a few counts. The V and J genes are TRBV20-1 and TRBJ1-5, with no clear D. There are 13 residues in the CDR3. Germline CDR1 DFQATT, CDR2 SNEGSKA (reference sequence). The V gene lost 0 bases and the J gene lost 3 bases, with 6 bases spanning the gap. The CDR3 spells CSARDLSNQPQHF. CDR3 sequence (DNA): TGCAGTGCTAGAGATCTGTCCAATCAGCCCCAGCATTTT.

V is TRBV11-2 and J is TRBJ2-7; TRBD2 agrees at 11 bases. The CDR3 loop spans 16 amino acids. V lost 1 base, J lost 3 bases, and 5 bases stayed unmatched. Germline V gene data show CDR1 as SGHAT and CDR2 as FQNNGV. CDR3 region: CASSLAGTSGLYEQYF. The CDR3 DNA reads as TGTGCCAGCAGCTTAGCGGGGACTAGCGGCCTCTACGAGCAGTACTTC.

This clonotype turned up a few times. The V gene is TRBV12-3 or TRBV12-4, the J gene TRBJ1-6; 8 bases map to TRBD1. The CDR3 spans 14 residues. The V gene end was trimmed by 5 bases and the J gene end by 7 bases; junction bases not matched to a gene: 4. The DNA for the CDR3 is TGTGCCAGCAGTACACAGGGGGTGAATTCACCCCTCCACTTT. Translation gives CASSTQGVNSPLHF.

A single count supports this clonotype. V and J are TRBV20-1 and TRBJ2-3; the D gene is possibly TRBD2 (5 bases). V was cut by 0 bases and J by 3 bases, with 16 bases left in between. The CDR3 runs 16 residues. The germline V gene encodes CDR1 DFQATT and CDR2 SNEGSKA (reference sequence). CDR3 DNA sequence: TGCAGTGCTAGAGAGGAGGATGGTGTTGAAACAGATACGCAGTATTTT. Protein product: CSAREEDGVETDTQYF.

The gene calls are TRBV25-1 and TRBJ1-5, with D hard to call. Germline assignment: CDR1 MGHDK and CDR2 SYGVNS. There are 12 residues in the CDR3. With 10 bases removed from V and 4 bases from J, the gap between germline ends came to 11 bases. The CDR3 region is CATLGGNQPQHF. In nucleotides, the CDR3 is TGTGCCACCCTAGGAGGTAATCAGCCCCAGCATTTT.

This clonotype was observed many times. The chain joins TRBV10-3 to TRBJ1-2; D call uncertain. The CDR3 is 13 amino acids. Deletions cut 10 bases from V and 2 bases from J, with 14 bases between. CDR1 ENHRY and CDR2 SYGVKD come from the germline V gene. The CDR3 coding sequence is TGTGCCAAAAGCGAATCTTTAAACTATGGCTACACCTTC. Protein sequence: CAKSESLNYGYTF.

Comments on this clonotype: A read error may account for a junction end that differs from germline. The chain couples TRBV10-3 to TRBJ1-6; D unresolved. There are 16 residues in the CDR3. Germline loops: CDR1 ENHRY, CDR2 SYGVKD. The CDR3 bases are TGTGCCAGCAGTTACTCGGAAGGCTCCTTGGGTTCACCCCTCCACTTT. Protein: CASSYSEGSLGSPLHF.

Points on this clonotype: One junction end does not reproduce the germline sequence, and a read error may be involved. The chain combines TRBV7-9 with TRBJ2-7, with 13 bases that match TRBD2. The CDR3 is 19 residues long. The germline V gene encodes CDR1 SEHNR and CDR2 FQNEAQ (reference sequence). The CDR3 DNA is TGCGCCAGCAGCTTATGGACAGAAGAGACTAGCGGGAGGACCTACGAGCAGTACTTC. Protein: CASSLWTEETSGRTYEQYF.